This TCR beta chain is drawn from a study of Graves' ophthalmopathy and Graves' hyperthyroidism. General study points: Most expanded thyroid clonotypes above 0.001 frequency also appeared in blood.

J gave up 5 bases and V 2 bases, and 5 bases lay outside the gene matches. The CDR3 contains 15 residues. This clonotype was seen only a few times. Its target is unknown. Amplification of the TCR beta CDR3 regions used RNA transcripts (as template). First-round RT-PCR relied on HTBI primers, and a second-round multiplex PCR came next. One entry per CDR3 protein, called by TCRdb with MiXCR from the multiplex PCR reads. This sample has 340,000 or so distinct CDR3 sequences, with roughly 15% found just once. PBMCs came from about 10 ml of fresh peripheral blood. The material sequenced was peripheral blood. The chain is built from TRBV12-3 or TRBV12-4 and TRBJ2-7; 11 bases align to TRBD2. This receptor was obtained from an adult man with Graves' ophthalmopathy. The CDR3 bases are TGTGCCAGCAGTTTATCACTAGCGGGAGTCGACGAGCAGTACTTC. Its protein is CASSLSLAGVDEQYF.